This T cell receptor (beta chain) originates from a study of blood T cells in healthy people across ages. This clonotype was counted only a few times. The authors ran a second PCR of 7 to 11 cycles using a sample-barcoded 5' primer and a J-beta primer mix. TCRdb re-called the 5' RACE reads through MiXCR, storing one row per CDR3 protein. The table records more than 600,000 distinct CDR3 sequences, roughly 25% of them present only once. This sample also appeared in a second study, on T cells of mothers and their children. That publication notes: Sample barcodes plus 2-4 random nucleotides came from the M1S primer.

Sample: blood. This sequence was found in a boy aged 5-17 years in good health.

The CDR3 DNA is TGTGCCAGCAGGCGAGAGCTCAGCTCCTACGAGCAGTACTTC. It translates to CASRRELSSYEQYF. The chain couples TRBV7-2 to TRBJ2-7; D gene ambiguous. The germline CDR1 and CDR2 sequences are SGHTA and FQGNSA. Deletions cut 6 bases from V and 0 bases from J, with 12 bases between. This CDR3 spans 14 amino acids.